This TCR beta chain was recovered during a study of human T cells and chemical hapten exposure. Overall study context: Per-sample TCR yields varied mainly from small pooled library volume differences.

V was trimmed by 1 base and J by 4 bases, leaving 14 bases between them. CDR3 length equals 16 residues. This clonotype was seen ten or more times. Indicated time point: healthy volunteer bleed at 6 weeks. Extraction yielded total RNA from whole blood (unfractionated). For the library, individual cDNA molecules each received unique molecular identifiers. TCRdb reanalysed the RACE reads using MiXCR and keeps one entry per CDR3 protein. This sample has 65,000 to 95,000 distinct CDR3 sequences, with 7% to 9.5% found just once. This sequence originates from a female donor in good health. Some clones in this sample may be carry-over from other donors' samples. The V call is TRBV12-3 or TRBV12-4, the J call TRBJ1-5; D is undetermined. Material: whole blood. CDR3 protein: CASSLVFGEANQPQHF. The CDR3, as DNA: TGTGCCAGCAGTTTAGTATTCGGGGAGGCTAATCAGCCCCAGCATTTT.